This TCR beta chain stems from a study of cytomegalovirus exposure and HLA in healthy donors. Findings of the study overall: A later analysis linked a missense DCLRE1C variant to TCR beta V- and J-gene trimming. Prediction of most subjects' HLA-A and HLA-B alleles by TCR beta sequences was reportedly accurate.

This CDR3 spans 15 amino acids. Trimming cost V 4 bases and J 5 bases, with 12 bases left between them. Germline CDR1 KGHSH, CDR2 LQKENI. A word on this clone: Its antigen is as yet unknown.

As for the donors, each was a healthy bone marrow donor. The PCR employed 60 Vbeta primers together with 13 Jbeta primers. As originally analysed: It was a later analysis that counted 79 million or so unique TCR beta chains, of which about 10 million were shared. Here immunoSEQ multiplex PCR was the method, and the copy in TCRdb shows in-frame clones only, minus some. The DNA gave D and trimming, while V, J and clone size come from that table. Altogether some 190,000 clones are present, around three quarters being singletons, with the ten largest covering over 2%. The TCR comes from a woman in her twenties or thirties in good health and CMV-seropositive. The sequenced sample consisted of PBMCs. The chain uses TRBV18 and TRBJ1-6, with D perhaps TRBD1 (5 bases). DNA of the CDR3: TGTGCCAGCTCACTGGAGACAGAGAATAATTCACCCCTCCACTTT. This codes for CASSLETENNSPLHF.